This T cell receptor beta chain comes out of a study of shared clonotypes between healthy human individuals. Whole-study results and caveats: A small donor pool kept down the genetic and exposure-history diversity that was represented. Between several donors, naive CD4 clonotypes were shared at a level of about 5%. Naive subsets generally exceeded memory subsets in estimated richness.

Only Caucasian adults living in Nashville, Tennessee served as donors. A remark on this clone: Its antigen is not known.

TCRdb's table, derived via immunoSEQ multiplex PCR, lists solely in-frame clones and lacks some. Of more than 1.2 million clones in the sample, 98% to 99% were seen once. The V and J ends lost 3 bases and 0 bases respectively, with 5 bases between them. The CDR3 covers 13 residues. CDR1 is SGHVS, CDR2 FNYEAQ, per germline. The material sequenced was naive CD4+ T cells sorted from blood. As for subset: CD45RA+ positively selected. The TCR was taken from a man younger than 45 in good health. V and J are TRBV7-6 and TRBJ2-5; D is unresolved. CDR3 sequence: CASSLGNQETQYF. The CDR3 bases are TGTGCCAGCAGCTTGGGTAACCAAGAGACCCAGTACTTC.